This note documents a single T cell receptor beta chain sequence. Methods used by the authors: Estimates of nucleated cell counts were drawn from the amplification of reference gene primers. Sequenced by immunoSEQ multiplex PCR; TCRdb stores in-frame clones only, minus some. V and J calls and clone size are given by that table; D and trimming were obtained from the DNA. The table lists about 54,000 clones, 70% to 90% of them singletons. Germline CDR1 and CDR2: MNHEY and SVGAGI. V lost 5 bases to trimming and J lost 7 bases; unmatched junction nucleotides: 6. This CDR3 has 14 residues. The record originates from a study of blood T cell repertoires in COVID-19. Study-wide context: Material from acute and convalescent COVID-19 was sourced from the United States, Italy and Spain. In each case, the material was cDNA or gDNA derived from T cells, B-cell-depleted T cells, or PBMCs.

This receptor was identified in a human donor in a cohort sampled during active COVID-19. The sample taken for sequencing was peripheral blood. The chain recombines TRBV6-5 with TRBJ2-2, with 8 bases identical to TRBD1. The CDR3 nucleotides are TGTGCCAGCAGTAGACAGGGGATGGGCGGGGAGCTGTTTTTT. Translated, it gives CASSRQGMGGELFF.